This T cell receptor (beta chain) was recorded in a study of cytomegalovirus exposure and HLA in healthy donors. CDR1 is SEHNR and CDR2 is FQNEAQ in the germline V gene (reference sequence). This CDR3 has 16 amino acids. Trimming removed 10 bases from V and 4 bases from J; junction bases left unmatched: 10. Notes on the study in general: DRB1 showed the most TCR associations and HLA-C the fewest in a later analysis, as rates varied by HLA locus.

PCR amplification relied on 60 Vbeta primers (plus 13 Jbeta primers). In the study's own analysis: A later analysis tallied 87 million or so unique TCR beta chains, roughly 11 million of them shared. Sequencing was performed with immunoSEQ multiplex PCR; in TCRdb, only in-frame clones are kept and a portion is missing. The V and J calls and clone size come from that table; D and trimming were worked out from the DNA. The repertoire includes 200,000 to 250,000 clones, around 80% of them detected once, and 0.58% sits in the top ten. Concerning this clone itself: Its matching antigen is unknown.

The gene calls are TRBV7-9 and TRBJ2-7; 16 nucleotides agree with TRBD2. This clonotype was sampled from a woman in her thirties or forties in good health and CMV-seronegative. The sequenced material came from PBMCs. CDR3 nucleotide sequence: TGTGCCACCGCCGGCGGGACTAGCGGGGGGGGGTACGAGCAGTACTTC. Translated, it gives CATAGGTSGGGYEQYF.